This passage covers 6 T cell receptor beta chains from one sample sequenced in a study of regulatory T cells in long-lasting Graves disease. Time point of the sample: newly diagnosed GD, antithyroid drugs for less than 3 months. Preparation of the TCR library used RNA extracted from PBMCs. Library construction for TCR beta used iRepertoire HTBI primers and Arm-PCR of CDR3 regions. One entry per CDR3 protein results from TCRdb running MiXCR on the multiplex PCR reads. The sample shows about 620,000 distinct CDR3 sequences, roughly 15% of them seen only once. These data were likewise used in another study, on T cells in Graves' hyperthyroidism and ophthalmopathy.

The starting material was peripheral blood mononuclear cells (PBMCs), obtained at new diagnosis, from a patient treated with antithyroid drugs. All receptors derive from a woman in her 30s with Graves disease.

This clonotype was counted ten times or more. The chain carries TRBV29-1 and TRBJ2-1; TRBD2 matches 9 bases. Germline V gene sequence: CDR1 SQVTM, CDR2 ANQGSEA. This CDR3 is built from 15 residues. V was pared by 1 base and J by 5 bases, with 6 bases of the junction left unmatched. The CDR3 loop reads CSVEGERGDHNEQFF. The CDR3, as DNA: TGCAGCGTTGAAGGGGAGCGGGGGGACCACAATGAGCAGTTCTTC.

The V gene is TRBV19, the J gene TRBJ1-1; 9 positions agree with TRBD1. Germline CDR1 LNHDA, CDR2 SQIVND (reference sequence). Unmatched junction bases numbered 10, after V lost 5 bases and J lost 6 bases. The length of the CDR3 is 15 residues. CDR3 coding DNA: TGTGCCAGTAGTGCCCCCGGGACAGGGAGGCCTGAAGCTTTCTTT. It specifies CASSAPGTGRPEAFF.

This clonotype appeared many times. The rearrangement links TRBV20-1 to TRBJ1-2, with a weak D call TRBD1 (6 bases). Germline CDR1 DFQATT, CDR2 SNEGSKA (reference sequence). This CDR3 is 16 amino acids long. V was shortened by 4 bases and J by 1 base, with 19 bases between the two germline ends. CDR3 in DNA: TGCAGTGCTACAATACCGAGTAGGGGGATTAACTATGGCTACACCTTC. Protein sequence: CSATIPSRGINYGYTF.

This clonotype was detected ten times or more. The rearrangement links TRBV28 to TRBJ2-5, with D perhaps matching TRBD2 (5 bases). Trimming left V 5 bases short and J 2 bases short, with 12 bases between. Per the germline V gene, CDR1 is MDHEN and CDR2 is SYDVKM. The CDR3 contains 14 residues. The CDR3 DNA reads TGTGCCAGCAGTACAGTCGGGGAACAAGAGACCCAGTACTTC. Encoded protein: CASSTVGEQETQYF.

This clonotype was counted ten times or more. The CDR3 sequence: CASKTGGGSYEQYF. The CDR3 nucleotides are TGTGCCAGCAAAACAGGGGGAGGCTCCTACGAGCAGTACTTC. The chain links TRBV2 to TRBJ2-7; 8 positions agree with TRBD1. The CDR3 sequence is 14 residues long. V gave up 7 bases and J gave up 0 bases; unmatched junction bases: 5. The germline CDR1 and CDR2 sequences are SNHLY and FYNNEI.

This clonotype turned up a few times. The chain links TRBV9 to TRBJ2-3, with 10 bases identical to TRBD2. This CDR3 spans 17 amino acids. Germline lookup yields CDR1 SGDLS and CDR2 YYNGEE. Trimming cost V 4 bases and J 2 bases; bases outside gene matches: 10. The CDR3 DNA reads TGTGCCAGCAGCCCACTTCGGACTAGCGGTAACACAGATACGCAGTATTTT. This codes for CASSPLRTSGNTDTQYF.